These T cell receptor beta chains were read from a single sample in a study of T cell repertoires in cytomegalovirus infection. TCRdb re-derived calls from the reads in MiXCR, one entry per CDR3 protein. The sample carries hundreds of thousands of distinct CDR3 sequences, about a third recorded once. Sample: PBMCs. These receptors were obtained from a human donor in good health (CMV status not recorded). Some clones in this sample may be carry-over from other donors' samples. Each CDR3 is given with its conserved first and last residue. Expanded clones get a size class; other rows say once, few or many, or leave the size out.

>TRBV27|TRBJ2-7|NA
CASSSSLGTTLYEQYF
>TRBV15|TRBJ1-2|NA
CATSADRDGYTF
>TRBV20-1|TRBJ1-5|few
CSARTGDQPQHF
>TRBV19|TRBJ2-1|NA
CASSIGGLAKGYNEQFF
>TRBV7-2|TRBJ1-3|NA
CASSSQGARGNTIYF
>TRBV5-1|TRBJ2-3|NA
CASSLTGLGGSSTDTQYF
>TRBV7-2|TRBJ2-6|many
CASSLLWASVGGANVLTF
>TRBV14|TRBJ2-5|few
CASSQEGPSSGSLQETQYF
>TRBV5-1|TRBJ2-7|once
CASSFEPSSYEQYF
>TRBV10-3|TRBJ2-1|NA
CATGISGNPTTEGNEQFF
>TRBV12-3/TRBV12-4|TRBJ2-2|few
CASSIREGSGELFF
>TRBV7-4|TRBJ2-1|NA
CASSPQERPGTQFF
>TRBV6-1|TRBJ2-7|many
CASNIGQRSYEQYF
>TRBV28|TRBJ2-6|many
CASSLRVDGANVLTF
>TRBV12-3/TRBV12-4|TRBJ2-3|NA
CASSITGTSGIAVDTQYF
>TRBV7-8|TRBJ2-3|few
CASSPQGAWSTDTQYF
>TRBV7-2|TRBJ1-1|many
CASGDNTEAFF
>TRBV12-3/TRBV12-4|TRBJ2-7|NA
CASSLISTSGTHEQNF
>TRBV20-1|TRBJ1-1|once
CSARDPGIPNTEAFF
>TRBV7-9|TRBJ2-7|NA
CASSPRDRGHIEQYF
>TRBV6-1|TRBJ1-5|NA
CASSELSNQPLHF
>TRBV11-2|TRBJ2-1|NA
CASRPVQRVNSYNEQFF
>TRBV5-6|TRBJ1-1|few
CASSSIGPEWDTEAFF
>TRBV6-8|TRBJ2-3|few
CASTPGQGNHTQYF
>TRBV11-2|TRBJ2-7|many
CASTFSTAYEQYF
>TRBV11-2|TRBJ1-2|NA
CASSFKGGYGYTF
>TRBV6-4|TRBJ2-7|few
CASSDSTDVSYEQYF
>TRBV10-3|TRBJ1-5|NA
CAISKDRAGNQPQHF
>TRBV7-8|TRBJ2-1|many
CASRTSGGVGREQFF
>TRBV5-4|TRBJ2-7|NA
CASSLRGLAGDEQYF
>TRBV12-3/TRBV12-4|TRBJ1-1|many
CASIGDRVGTEAFF
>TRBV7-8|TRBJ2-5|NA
CASSYRTSGSPTETQYF
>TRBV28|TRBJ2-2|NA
CASSLGGTSGIGELFF
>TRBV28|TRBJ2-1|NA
CASSPGTSGDEVWDEQFF
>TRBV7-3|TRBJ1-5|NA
CASIAGNSNQPQHF
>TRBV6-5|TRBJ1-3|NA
CASRPSTGGGNTIYF
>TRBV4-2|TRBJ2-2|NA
CVSSQVTGANTGELFF
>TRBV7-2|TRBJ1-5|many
CASSLSPGDAQPQHF
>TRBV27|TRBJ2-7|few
CASSFSGGSGEQYF
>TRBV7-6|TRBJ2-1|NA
CASSLGLAGFSEQFF
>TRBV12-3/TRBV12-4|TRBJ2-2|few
CASSQLAGGNTGELFF
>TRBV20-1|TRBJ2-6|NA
CSAVDWAKSGANVLTF
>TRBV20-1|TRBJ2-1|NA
CSGRDSGRFLEQFF
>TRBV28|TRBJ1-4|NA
CASSSINSPNEKLFF
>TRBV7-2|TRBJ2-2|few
CASSSPPGSGLNTGELFF
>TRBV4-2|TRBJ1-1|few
CASSQDPGQGLTSLMNTEAFF
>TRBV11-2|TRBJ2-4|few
CASSRSPGIQYF
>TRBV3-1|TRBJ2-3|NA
CASSQKWTGRPDTQYF
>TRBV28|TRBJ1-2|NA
CASSRGPRGGYTF
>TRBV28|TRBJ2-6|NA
CASSGSGGSGANVLTF
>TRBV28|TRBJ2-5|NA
CASSLLRVGETQYF
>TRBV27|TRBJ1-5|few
CASGTRGSNQPQHF
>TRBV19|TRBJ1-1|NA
CASSMSSTGTEAFF